The table lists the clone carrying this T cell receptor beta chain with a few counts. One end of the junction is discordant with germline, which a read error may explain. Original analysis: Cell counts per sample came from amplifying reference gene primers. The method was immunoSEQ multiplex PCR; TCRdb's version includes in-frame clones alone and lacks a portion of them. The V and J calls and clone size were taken over from that table, and D and trimming were inferred from the DNA. The data show fewer than 300,000 clones, 80% to 90% seen once. These data come from a study of blood T cell repertoires in COVID-19. About the study: Sites in the United States, Italy and Spain provided acute and convalescent COVID-19 samples.

This CDR3 comprises 13 residues. The germline gives CDR1 MNHEY, CDR2 SVGAGI. All enrollees were roughly 18 to 95 years old and from 20 to 25 US areas. The clonotype comes from a woman in her 30s who had recovered from COVID-19. Sequenced input: PBMCs or T cells enriched from blood (not recorded which). V gene TRBV6-5 combines with J gene TRBJ1-2; 9 bases match TRBD1. The CDR3 nucleotides are TGTGCCAGTCACAGGGGGCCTAAGTATGGCTACACCTTC. It codes for CASHRGPKYGYTF.